The clone carrying this TCR delta chain was observed a few times. Its antigen is unidentified. This likely reflects a read error, since a far larger clone is one base away. The sample contains more than one DNA sequence encoding this CDR3. This entry comes from a study of γδ T cells in repeated Plasmodium falciparum infection. Overall study: Donors were malaria-exposed Malian children or age- and gender-matched Australian children. Study-wide findings and caveats: Malian children's Vdelta2-negative repertoires appeared more expanded and less diverse than Australians'. In Vdelta2-negative, largely Vdelta1+, gammadelta repertoires, repeated controlled infections appeared to drive clonal selection waves.

Gammadelta T cells were flow-sorted from PBMC into Vgamma9/Vdelta2+ and Vdelta2-negative populations for bulk analysis. The CDR3 has 20 residues. The germline CDR1 and CDR2 sequences are GEAIGNYY and EKD. TCRdb re-called the multiplex PCR reads via CATT. The sample holds some 100,000 delta-chain clones; almost 1.5% are singletons and the top ten take under 10%. The origin of this receptor is a pool of human donors (malaria-infected and uninfected, not separated). The sequenced sample was gamma-delta T cells from blood. The chain links TRDV2 to TRDJ1; tentative D call: TRDD3 (5 bases). CDR3 amino acids: CACDTVKGTSRISYTDKLIF. In DNA, the CDR3 is TGTGCCTGTGACACCGTGAAGGGGACTTCAAGGATCTCGTACACCGACAAACTCATCTTT.